A selection of T cell receptor beta chains follows, all from one sample in a study of blood T cells in healthy people across ages. A single record per CDR3 protein comes from TCRdb applying MiXCR to the 5' RACE reads. The repertoire has approximately 900,000 distinct CDR3 sequences, about 29% of them found once; the top ten carry around 9.6%. These records were also assigned to another study, of T cells of mothers and their children.

Sequenced input: blood. Receptors were obtained from a woman in her forties in good health. The CDR3 runs from the conserved cysteine through the conserved F or W. Fields, in order: J gene, clone size, V gene, CDR3 protein. Only part of the rows carry a size: once, few, many, or a class if the clone is expanded.

J gene: TRBJ2-5; clone size: many; V gene: TRBV20-1; CDR3 protein: CSADRAEETQYF
J gene: TRBJ1-4; clone size: NA; V gene: TRBV6-1; CDR3 protein: CASSEALGRAATNEKLFF
J gene: TRBJ2-1; clone size: few; V gene: TRBV29-1; CDR3 protein: CSGITGGSEQFF
J gene: TRBJ1-4; clone size: few; V gene: TRBV20-1; CDR3 protein: CSARSGSDEKLFF
J gene: TRBJ1-1; clone size: few; V gene: TRBV5-1; CDR3 protein: CASSFTGMSTEAFF
J gene: TRBJ2-6; clone size: NA; V gene: TRBV5-1; CDR3 protein: CASSRQGLDSGANVLTF
J gene: TRBJ1-2; clone size: NA; V gene: TRBV28; CDR3 protein: CASSSRVRGGPVYGYTF
J gene: TRBJ2-7; clone size: few; V gene: TRBV6-2/TRBV6-3; CDR3 protein: CASSYSMAAEQYF
J gene: TRBJ2-7; clone size: NA; V gene: TRBV28; CDR3 protein: CASSLWTGGKSEQYF
J gene: TRBJ1-5; clone size: NA; V gene: TRBV20-1; CDR3 protein: CSATLRGQPQHF
J gene: TRBJ2-6; clone size: many; V gene: TRBV12-3/TRBV12-4; CDR3 protein: CASTLGSGANVLTF
J gene: TRBJ2-2; clone size: few; V gene: TRBV18; CDR3 protein: CPSSPQGEDTGELFF
J gene: TRBJ2-2; clone size: NA; V gene: TRBV7-2; CDR3 protein: CASSLALAGASNTGELFF
J gene: TRBJ2-2; clone size: NA; V gene: TRBV7-8; CDR3 protein: CVSSSGQSGELFF
J gene: TRBJ2-7; clone size: many; V gene: TRBV20-1; CDR3 protein: CSARDGTGRPYEQYF
J gene: TRBJ2-3; clone size: NA; V gene: TRBV5-8; CDR3 protein: CASSLEQGRTDTQYF
J gene: TRBJ1-2; clone size: NA; V gene: TRBV6-2/TRBV6-3; CDR3 protein: CASSSPGQGQIFDNYGYTF
J gene: TRBJ1-1; clone size: NA; V gene: TRBV6-2/TRBV6-3; CDR3 protein: CASSYNFRGLNTEAFF
J gene: TRBJ2-3; clone size: NA; V gene: TRBV4-3; CDR3 protein: CASSQETRTSGGTDTQYF
J gene: TRBJ1-1; clone size: NA; V gene: TRBV20-1; CDR3 protein: CSARDSRRGRGYMNTEAFF
J gene: TRBJ2-1; clone size: few; V gene: TRBV12-3/TRBV12-4; CDR3 protein: CASSLGSSREQFF
J gene: TRBJ1-1; clone size: NA; V gene: TRBV5-1; CDR3 protein: CASSAWTGTMNTEAFF
J gene: TRBJ2-5; clone size: NA; V gene: TRBV24-1; CDR3 protein: CATSDPQETQYF